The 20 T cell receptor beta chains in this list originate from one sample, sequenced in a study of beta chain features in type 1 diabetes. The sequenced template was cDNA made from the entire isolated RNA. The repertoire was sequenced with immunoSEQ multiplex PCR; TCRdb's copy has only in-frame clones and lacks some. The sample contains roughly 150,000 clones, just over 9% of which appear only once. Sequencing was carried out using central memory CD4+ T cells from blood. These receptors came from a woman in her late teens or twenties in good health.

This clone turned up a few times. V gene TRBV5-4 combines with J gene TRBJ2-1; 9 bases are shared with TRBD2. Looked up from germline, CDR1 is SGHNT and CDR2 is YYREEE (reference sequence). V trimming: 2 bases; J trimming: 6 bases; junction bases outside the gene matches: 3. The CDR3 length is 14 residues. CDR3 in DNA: TGTGCCAGCAGCTTAGGCGGGGGGGCCAATGAGCAGTTCTTC. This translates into CASSLGGGANEQFF. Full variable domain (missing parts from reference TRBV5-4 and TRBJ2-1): ETGVTQSPTHLIKTRGQQVTLRCSSQSGHNTVSWYQQALGQGPQFIFQYYREEENGRGNFPPRFSGLQFPNYSSELNVNALELDDSALYLCASSLGGGANEQFFGPGTRLTVL.

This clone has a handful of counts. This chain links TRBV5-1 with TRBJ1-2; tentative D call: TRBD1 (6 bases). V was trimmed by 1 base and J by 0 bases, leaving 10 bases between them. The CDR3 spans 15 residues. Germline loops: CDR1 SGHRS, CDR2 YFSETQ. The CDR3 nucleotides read TGCGCCAGCAGCTTGTCGGACAGAGCTAACTATGGCTACACCTTC. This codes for CASSLSDRANYGYTF. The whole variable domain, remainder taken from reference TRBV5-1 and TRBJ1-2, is KAGVTQTPRYLIKTRGQQVTLSCSPISGHRSVSWYQQTPGQGLQFLFEYFSETQRNKGNFPGRFSGRQFSNSRSEMNVSTLELGDSALYLCASSLSDRANYGYTFGSGTRLTVV.

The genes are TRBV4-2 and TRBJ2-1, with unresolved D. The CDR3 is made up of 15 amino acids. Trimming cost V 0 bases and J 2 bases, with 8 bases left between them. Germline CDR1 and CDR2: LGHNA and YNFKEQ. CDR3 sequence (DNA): TGTGCCAGCAGCCAAGAGCTTACGGCCTACAATGAGCAGTTCTTC. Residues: CASSQELTAYNEQFF.

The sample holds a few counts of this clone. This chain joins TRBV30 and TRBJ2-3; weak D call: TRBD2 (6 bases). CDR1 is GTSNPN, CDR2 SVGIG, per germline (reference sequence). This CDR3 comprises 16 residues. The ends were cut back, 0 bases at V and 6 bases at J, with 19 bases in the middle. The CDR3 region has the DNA TGTGCCTGGAGTGTACTCGGAGGGTCAAGCGGGGATACGCAGTATTTT. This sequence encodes CAWSVLGGSSGDTQYF.

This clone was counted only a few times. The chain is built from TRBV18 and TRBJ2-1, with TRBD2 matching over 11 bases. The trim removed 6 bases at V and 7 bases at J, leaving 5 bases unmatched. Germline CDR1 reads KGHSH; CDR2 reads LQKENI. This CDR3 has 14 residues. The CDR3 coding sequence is TGTGCCAGCTCCACTAGCGGGAGTGGTAATGAGCAGTTCTTC. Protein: CASSTSGSGNEQFF.

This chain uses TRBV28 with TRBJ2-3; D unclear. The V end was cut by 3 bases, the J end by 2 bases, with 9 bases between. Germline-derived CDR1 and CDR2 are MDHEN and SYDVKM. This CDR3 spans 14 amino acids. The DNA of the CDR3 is TGTGCCAGCAGTTTCATGGCCTCCACAGATACGCAGTATTTT. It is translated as CASSFMASTDTQYF.

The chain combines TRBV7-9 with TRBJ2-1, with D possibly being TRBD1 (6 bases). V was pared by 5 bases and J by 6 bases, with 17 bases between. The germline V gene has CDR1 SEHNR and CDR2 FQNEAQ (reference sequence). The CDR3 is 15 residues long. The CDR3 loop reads CASSPQGNLLNEQFF. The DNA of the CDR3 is TGTGCCAGCAGCCCCCAGGGGAACTTGCTCAATGAGCAGTTCTTC.

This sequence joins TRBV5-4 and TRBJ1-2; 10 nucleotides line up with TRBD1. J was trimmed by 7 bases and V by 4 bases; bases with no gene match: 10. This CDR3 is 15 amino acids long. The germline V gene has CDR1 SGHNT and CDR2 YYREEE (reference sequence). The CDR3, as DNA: TGTGCCAGCAGCCTAAGACAGGGGGCGGAAAGTGGCTACACCTTC. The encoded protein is CASSLRQGAESGYTF.

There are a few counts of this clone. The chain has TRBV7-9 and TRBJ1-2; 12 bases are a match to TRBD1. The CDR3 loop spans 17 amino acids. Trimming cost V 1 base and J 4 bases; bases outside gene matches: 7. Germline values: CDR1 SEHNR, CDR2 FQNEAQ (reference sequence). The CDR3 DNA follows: TGTGCCAGCAGCTTAGAAGGGACAGGGGGCGCAGCCTATGGCTACACCTTC. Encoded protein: CASSLEGTGGAAYGYTF.

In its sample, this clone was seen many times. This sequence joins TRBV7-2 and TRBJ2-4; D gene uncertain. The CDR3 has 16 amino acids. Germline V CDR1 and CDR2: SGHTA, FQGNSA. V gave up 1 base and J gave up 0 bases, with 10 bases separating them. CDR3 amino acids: CASSLGAGLAKNIQYF. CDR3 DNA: TGTGCCAGCAGCTTAGGAGCAGGCTTAGCCAAAAACATTCAGTACTTC.

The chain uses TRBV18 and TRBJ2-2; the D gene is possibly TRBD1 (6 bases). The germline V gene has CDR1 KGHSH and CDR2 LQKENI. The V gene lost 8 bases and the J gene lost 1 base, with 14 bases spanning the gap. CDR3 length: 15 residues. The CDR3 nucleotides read TGTGCCAGCGCCCGGGACAACGAGAACACCGGGGAGCTGTTTTTT. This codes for CASARDNENTGELFF.

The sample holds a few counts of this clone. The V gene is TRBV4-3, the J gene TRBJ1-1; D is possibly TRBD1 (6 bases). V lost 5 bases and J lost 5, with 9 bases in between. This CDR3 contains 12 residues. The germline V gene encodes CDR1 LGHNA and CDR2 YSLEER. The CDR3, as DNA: TGCGCCAGCAGCGCCGGACAGACTGAAGCTTTCTTT. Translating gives CASSAGQTEAFF.

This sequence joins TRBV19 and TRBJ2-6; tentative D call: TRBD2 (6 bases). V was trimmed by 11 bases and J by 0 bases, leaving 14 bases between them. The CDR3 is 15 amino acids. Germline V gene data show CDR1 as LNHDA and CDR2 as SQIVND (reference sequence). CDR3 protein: CASGESSSGANVLTF. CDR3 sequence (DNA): TGTGCCTCGGGGGAATCTAGCTCTGGGGCCAACGTCCTGACTTTC.

DNA of the CDR3: TGTGCCACCGGGGTCTCCTCGTCGGAGACCCAGTACTTC. It specifies CATGVSSSETQYF. V usage is TRBV28 and J usage is TRBJ2-5; D possibly corresponds to TRBD2 (5 bases). V lost 10 bases to trimming and J lost 5 bases, with 17 bases between them. The CDR3 has 13 amino acids. Germline CDR1 MDHEN, CDR2 SYDVKM.

In DNA form, the CDR3 reads TGTGCCAGCACCCTGGGGGGTCCCTACAATGAGCAGTTCTTC. The encoded protein is CASTLGGPYNEQFF. The gene calls are TRBV2 and TRBJ2-1, with D perhaps matching TRBD2 (6 bases). CDR1 SNHLY and CDR2 FYNNEI come from the germline V gene. The CDR3 sequence is 14 residues long. The germline V and J ends were trimmed by 7 bases and 2 bases, with 12 bases remaining between them.

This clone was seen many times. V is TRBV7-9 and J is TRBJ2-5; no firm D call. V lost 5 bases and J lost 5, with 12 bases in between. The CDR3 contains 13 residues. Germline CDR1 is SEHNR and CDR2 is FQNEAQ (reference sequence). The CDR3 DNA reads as TGTGCCAGCAGCGCTCAGTTCGGGGAGACCCAGTACTTC. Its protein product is CASSAQFGETQYF.

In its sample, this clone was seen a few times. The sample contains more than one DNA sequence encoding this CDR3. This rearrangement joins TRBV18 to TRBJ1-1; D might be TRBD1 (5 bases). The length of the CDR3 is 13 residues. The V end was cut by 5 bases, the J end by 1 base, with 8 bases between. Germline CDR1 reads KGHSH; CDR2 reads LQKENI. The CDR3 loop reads CASSADRNTEAFF. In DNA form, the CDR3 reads TGTGCCAGCTCAGCCGACAGGAACACTGAAGCTTTCTTT.

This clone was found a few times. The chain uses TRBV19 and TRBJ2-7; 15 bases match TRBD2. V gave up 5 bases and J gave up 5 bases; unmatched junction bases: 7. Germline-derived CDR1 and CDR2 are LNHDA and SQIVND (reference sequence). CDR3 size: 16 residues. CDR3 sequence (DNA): TGTGCCAGTAGTCCCACCGGGACTAGCGGGAGGAACGAGCAGTACTTC. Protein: CASSPTGTSGRNEQYF.

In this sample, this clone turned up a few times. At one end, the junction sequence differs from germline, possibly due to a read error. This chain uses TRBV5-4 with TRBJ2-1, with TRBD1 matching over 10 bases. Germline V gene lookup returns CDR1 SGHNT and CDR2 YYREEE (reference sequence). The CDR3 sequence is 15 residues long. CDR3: CASSQPTDRGNEQFF. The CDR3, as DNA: TGCGCCAGCAGCCAACCAACGGACAGGGGGAATGAGCAGTTCTTC.

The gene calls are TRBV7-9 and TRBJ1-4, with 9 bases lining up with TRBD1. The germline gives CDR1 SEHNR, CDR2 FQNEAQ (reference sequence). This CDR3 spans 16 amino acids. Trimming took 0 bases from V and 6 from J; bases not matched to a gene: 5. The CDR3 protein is CASSLASQGAYEKLFF. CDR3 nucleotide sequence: TGTGCCAGCAGCTTAGCGTCACAGGGGGCGTATGAAAAACTGTTTTTT.